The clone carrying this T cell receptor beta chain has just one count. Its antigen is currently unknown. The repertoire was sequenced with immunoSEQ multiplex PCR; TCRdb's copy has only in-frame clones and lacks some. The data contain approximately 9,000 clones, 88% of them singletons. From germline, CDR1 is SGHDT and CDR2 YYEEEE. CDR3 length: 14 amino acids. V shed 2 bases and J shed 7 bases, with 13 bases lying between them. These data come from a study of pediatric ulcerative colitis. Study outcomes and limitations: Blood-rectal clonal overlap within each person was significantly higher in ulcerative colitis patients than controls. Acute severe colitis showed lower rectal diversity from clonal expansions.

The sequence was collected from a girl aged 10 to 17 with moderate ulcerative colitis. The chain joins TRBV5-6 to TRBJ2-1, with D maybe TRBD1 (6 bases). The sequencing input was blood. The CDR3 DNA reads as TGTGCCAGCAGCTTTGGATCAGGGGAGAATGAGCAGTTCTTC. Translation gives CASSFGSGENEQFF.